The clone carrying this TCR beta chain was counted once. The source of the sample is a study of regulatory T cells in long-lasting Graves disease. Study context: Persistence in Graves' disease denoted antithyroid drug use beyond 5 years alongside positive TSH receptor antibodies.

Stated time point: persistent/refractory GD, antithyroid drugs over 5 years with positive TRAb. TCR sequences were obtained from RNA taken from PBMCs. Under American Thyroid Association guidelines, Graves' disease was diagnosed. Construction of TCR beta libraries relied on iRepertoire HTBI primers and on Arm-PCR targeting CDR3 regions. TCRdb used MiXCR to reprocess the multiplex PCR reads, holding one entry per CDR3 protein. Of hundreds of thousands of distinct CDR3 sequences listed, around 21% are singletons. The source is a female donor with Graves disease. Specimen: peripheral blood mononuclear cells (PBMCs), collected when the disease was refractory, from a patient treated with antithyroid drugs.

CDR3 DNA: TGCAGTGCTATTCCCGGGACCTCCTACGAGCAGTACTTC. This encodes CSAIPGTSYEQYF. The chain is built from TRBV20-1 and TRBJ2-7; D assignment may be TRBD1 or TRBD2 (5 bases each). The germline V and J ends were trimmed by 4 bases and 0 bases, with 10 bases remaining between them. The CDR3 contains 13 residues. In germline, CDR1 is DFQATT, CDR2 SNEGSKA (reference sequence).